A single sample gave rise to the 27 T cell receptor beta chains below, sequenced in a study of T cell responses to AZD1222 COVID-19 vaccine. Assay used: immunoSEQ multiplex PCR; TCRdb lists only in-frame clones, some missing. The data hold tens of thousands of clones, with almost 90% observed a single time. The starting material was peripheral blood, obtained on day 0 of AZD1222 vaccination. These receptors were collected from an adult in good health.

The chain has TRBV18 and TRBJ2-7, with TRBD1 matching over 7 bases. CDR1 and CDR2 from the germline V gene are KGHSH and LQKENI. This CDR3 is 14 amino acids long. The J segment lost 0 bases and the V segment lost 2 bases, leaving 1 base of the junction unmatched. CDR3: CASSPGTDSYEQYF. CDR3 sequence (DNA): TGTGCCAGCTCACCAGGGACAGACTCCTACGAGCAGTACTTC.

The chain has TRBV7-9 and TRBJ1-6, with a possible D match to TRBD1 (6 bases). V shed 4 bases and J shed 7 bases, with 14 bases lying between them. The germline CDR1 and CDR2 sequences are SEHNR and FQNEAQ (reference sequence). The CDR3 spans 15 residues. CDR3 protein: CASSSLQGPNSPLHF. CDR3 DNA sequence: TGTGCCAGCAGCTCCCTACAGGGTCCAAATTCACCCCTCCACTTT.

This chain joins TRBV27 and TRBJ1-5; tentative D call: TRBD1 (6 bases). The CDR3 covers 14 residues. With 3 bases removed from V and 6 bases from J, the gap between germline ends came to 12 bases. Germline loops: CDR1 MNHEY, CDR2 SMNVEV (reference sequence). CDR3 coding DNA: TGTGCCAGCAGTTTTCGGGGGGGCGGTCAGCCCCAGCATTTT. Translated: CASSFRGGGQPQHF.

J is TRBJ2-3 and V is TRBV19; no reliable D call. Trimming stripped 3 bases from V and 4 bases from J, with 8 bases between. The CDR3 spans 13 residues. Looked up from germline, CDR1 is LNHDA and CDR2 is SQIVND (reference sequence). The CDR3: CASSISNADTQYF. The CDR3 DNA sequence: TGTGCCAGTAGTATTAGTAATGCAGATACGCAGTATTTT. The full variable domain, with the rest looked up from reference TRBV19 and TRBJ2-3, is DGGITQSPKYLFRKEGQNVTLSCEQNLNHDAMYWYRQDPGQGLRLIYYSQIVNDFQKGDIAEGYSVSREKKESFPLTVTSAQKNPTAFYLCASSISNADTQYFGPGTRLTVL.

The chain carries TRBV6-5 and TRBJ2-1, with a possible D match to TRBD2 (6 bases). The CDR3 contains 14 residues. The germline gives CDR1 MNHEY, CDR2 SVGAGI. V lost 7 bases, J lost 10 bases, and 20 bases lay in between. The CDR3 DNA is TGTGCCAGCACTCCAGCGGGCTCCCCAGGGGAGCAGTTCTTC. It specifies CASTPAGSPGEQFF.

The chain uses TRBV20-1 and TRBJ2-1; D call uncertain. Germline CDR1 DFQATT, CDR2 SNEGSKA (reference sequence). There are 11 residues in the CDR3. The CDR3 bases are TGCAGCCTTTTTCTCTACAATGAGCAGTTCTTC. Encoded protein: CSLFLYNEQFF.

The CDR3 sequence is CASSPGKGAIGGYTF. Here the CDR3 DNA reads TGTGCCAGCAGTCCCGGAAAGGGGGCGATTGGGGGCTACACCTTC. The chain recombines TRBV3-1 (or the pseudogene TRBV3-2) with TRBJ1-2, with 7 positions matching TRBD1. The CDR3 extends over 15 amino acids. The germline gives CDR1 LGHDT, CDR2 YNNKEL (reference sequence). V lost 6 bases and J lost 8; bases outside the gene matches: 15.

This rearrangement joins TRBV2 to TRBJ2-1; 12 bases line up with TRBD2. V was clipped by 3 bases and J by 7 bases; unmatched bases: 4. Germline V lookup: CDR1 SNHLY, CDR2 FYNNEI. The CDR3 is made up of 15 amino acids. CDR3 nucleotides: TGTGCCAGCAGTGATATACTAGCGGGGGGTAATGAGCAGTTCTTC. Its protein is CASSDILAGGNEQFF.

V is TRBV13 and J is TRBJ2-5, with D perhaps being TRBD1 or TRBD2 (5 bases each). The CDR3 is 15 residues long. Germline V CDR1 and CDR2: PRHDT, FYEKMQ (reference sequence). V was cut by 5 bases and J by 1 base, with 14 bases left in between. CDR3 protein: CASSLRGDRQETQYF. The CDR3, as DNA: TGTGCCAGCAGCCTCCGAGGGGACCGCCAAGAGACCCAGTACTTC.

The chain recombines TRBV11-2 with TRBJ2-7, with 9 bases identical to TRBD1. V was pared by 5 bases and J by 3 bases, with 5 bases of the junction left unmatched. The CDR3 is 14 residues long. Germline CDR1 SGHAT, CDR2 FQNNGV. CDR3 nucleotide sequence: TGTGCCAGCAGCCGGGGACAGGGAGTCTACGAGCAGTACTTC. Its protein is CASSRGQGVYEQYF.

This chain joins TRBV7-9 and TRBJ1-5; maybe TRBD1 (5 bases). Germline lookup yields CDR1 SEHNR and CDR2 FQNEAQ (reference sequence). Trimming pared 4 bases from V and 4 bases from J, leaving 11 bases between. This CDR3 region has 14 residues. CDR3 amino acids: CASSSGEGNQPQHF. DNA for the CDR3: TGTGCCAGCAGCTCTGGTGAGGGGAATCAGCCCCAGCATTTT. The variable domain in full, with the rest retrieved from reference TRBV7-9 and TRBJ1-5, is DTGVSQNPRHKITKRGQNVTFRCDPISEHNRLYWYRQTLGQGPEFLTYFQNEAQLEKSRLLSDRFSAERPKGSFSTLEIQRTEQGDSAMYLCASSSGEGNQPQHFGDGTRLSIL.

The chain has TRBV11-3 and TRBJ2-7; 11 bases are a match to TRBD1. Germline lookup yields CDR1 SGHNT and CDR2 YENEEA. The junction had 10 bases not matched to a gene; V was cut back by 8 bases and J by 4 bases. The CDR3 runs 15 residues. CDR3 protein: CASGPGQGATYEQYF. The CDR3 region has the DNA TGTGCCAGCGGCCCAGGACAGGGGGCGACTTACGAGCAGTACTTC.

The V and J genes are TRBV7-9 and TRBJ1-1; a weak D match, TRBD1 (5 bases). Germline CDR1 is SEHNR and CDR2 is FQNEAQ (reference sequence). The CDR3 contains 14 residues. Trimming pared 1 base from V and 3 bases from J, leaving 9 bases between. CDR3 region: CASSLVRGDTEAFF. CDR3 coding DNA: TGTGCCAGCAGCTTAGTAAGAGGGGACACTGAAGCTTTCTTT.

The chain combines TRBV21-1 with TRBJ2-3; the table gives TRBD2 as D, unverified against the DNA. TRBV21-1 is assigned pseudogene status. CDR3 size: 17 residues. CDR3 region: CASSKVVRGGTGDTQYF. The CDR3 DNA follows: TGTGCCAGCAGCAAAGTTGTCCGCGGGGGAACAGGAGATACGCAGTATTTT.

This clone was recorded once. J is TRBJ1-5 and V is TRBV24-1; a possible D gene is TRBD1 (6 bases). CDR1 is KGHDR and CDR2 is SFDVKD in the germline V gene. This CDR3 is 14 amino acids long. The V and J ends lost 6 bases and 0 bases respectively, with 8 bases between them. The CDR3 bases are TGTGCCACCAGTCCAGGGGATAGCAATCAGCCCCAGCATTTT. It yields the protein CATSPGDSNQPQHF.

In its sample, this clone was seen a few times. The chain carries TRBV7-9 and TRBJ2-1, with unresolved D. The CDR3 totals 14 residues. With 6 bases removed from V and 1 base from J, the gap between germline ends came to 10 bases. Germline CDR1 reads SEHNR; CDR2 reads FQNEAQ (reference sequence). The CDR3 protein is CASRASGSYNEQFF. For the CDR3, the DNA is TGTGCCAGCAGGGCCTCCGGGTCCTACAATGAGCAGTTCTTC.

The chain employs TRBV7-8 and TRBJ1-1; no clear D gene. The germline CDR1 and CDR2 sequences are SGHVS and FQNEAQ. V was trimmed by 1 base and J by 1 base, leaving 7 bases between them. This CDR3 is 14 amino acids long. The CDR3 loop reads CASSLVVTNTEAFF. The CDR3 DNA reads TGTGCCAGCAGCTTAGTAGTTACGAACACTGAAGCTTTCTTT.

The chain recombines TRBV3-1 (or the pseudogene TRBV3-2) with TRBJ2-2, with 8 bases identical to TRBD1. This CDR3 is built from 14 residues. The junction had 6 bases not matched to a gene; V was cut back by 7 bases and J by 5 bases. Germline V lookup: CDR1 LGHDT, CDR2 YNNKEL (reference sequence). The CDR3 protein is CASTSRQGTGELFF. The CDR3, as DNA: TGTGCCAGCACCTCCCGACAGGGGACCGGGGAGCTGTTTTTT.

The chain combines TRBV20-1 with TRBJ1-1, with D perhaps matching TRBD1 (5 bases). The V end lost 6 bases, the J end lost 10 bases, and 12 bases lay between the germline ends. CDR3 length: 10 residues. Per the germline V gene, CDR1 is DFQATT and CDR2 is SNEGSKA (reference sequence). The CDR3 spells CSAGPVSAFF. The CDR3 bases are TGCAGTGCGGGGCCTGTCTCAGCTTTCTTT.

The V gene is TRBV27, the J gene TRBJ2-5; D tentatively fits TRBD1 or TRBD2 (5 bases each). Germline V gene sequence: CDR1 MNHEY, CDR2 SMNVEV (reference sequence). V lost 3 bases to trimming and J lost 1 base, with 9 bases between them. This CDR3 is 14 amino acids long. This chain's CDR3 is CASSFQGAQETQYF. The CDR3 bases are TGTGCCAGCAGTTTTCAGGGAGCCCAAGAGACCCAGTACTTC.

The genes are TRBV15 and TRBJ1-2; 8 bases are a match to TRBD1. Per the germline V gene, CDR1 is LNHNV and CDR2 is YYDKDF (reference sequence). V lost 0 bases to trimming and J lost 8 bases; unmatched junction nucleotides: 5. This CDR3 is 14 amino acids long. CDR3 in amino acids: CATSRDQGAEGYTF. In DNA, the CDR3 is TGTGCCACCAGCAGAGATCAGGGGGCGGAGGGCTACACCTTC.

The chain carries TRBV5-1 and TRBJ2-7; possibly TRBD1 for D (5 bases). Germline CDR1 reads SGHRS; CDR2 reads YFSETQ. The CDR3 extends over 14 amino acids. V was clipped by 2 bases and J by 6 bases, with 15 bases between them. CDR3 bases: TGCGCCAGCAGCTTCCCGACAGAAAGGGCCGAGCAGTACTTC. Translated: CASSFPTERAEQYF.

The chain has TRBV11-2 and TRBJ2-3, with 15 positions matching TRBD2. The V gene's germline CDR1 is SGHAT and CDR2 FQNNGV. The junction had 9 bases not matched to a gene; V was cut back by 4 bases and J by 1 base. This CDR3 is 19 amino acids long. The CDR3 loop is CASSSGLAGGRTRTDTQYF. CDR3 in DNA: TGTGCCAGCAGCTCGGGACTAGCGGGGGGTCGCACTCGCACAGATACGCAGTATTTT.

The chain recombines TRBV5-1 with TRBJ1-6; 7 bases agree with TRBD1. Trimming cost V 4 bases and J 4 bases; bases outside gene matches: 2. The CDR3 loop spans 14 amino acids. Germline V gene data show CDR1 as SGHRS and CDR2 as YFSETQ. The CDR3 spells CASSRDSYNSPLHF. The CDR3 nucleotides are TGCGCCAGCAGCAGGGACAGTTATAATTCACCCCTCCACTTT.

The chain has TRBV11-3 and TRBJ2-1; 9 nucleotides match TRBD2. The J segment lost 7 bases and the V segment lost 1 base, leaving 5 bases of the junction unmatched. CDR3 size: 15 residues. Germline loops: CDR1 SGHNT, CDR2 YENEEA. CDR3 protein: CASSLAAGGRNEQFF. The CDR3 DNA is TGTGCCAGCAGCTTAGCGGCGGGGGGGAGGAATGAGCAGTTCTTC.

CDR3 nucleotide sequence: TGTGCCAGCAGCCCAGGACAGGGGGCTTGGGATACGCAGTATTTT. Amino acids: CASSPGQGAWDTQYF. The chain carries TRBV7-9 and TRBJ2-3; 11 bases agree with TRBD1. In germline, CDR1 is SEHNR, CDR2 FQNEAQ (reference sequence). The CDR3 contains 15 residues. Unmatched junction bases numbered 7, after V lost 5 bases and J lost 6 bases.

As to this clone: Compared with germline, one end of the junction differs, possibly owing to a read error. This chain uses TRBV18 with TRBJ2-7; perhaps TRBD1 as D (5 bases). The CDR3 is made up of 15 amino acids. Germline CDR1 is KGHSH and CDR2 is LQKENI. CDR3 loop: CTSSPGFQEGYEQYF. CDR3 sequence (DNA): TGTACCAGCTCACCAGGGTTTCAGGAAGGCTACGAGCAGTACTTC.